Below, 2 T cell receptor beta chains from the same sample are listed, as sequenced in a study of long-term antiretroviral therapy in people with HIV. A v3.0 immunoSEQ assay was performed at survey level. Only in-frame clones appear in the TCRdb table, and some are missing; sequencing was by immunoSEQ multiplex PCR. The sample has tens of thousands of clones, about 89% seen once. The source material was unsorted PBMCs, sampled 0.1 years before starting antiretroviral therapy. All receptors derive from a woman between 50 and 59 years old with HIV.

This clone has just one count. The chain is built from TRBV4-2 and TRBJ2-5; 10 nucleotides agree with TRBD2. This CDR3 is 16 amino acids long. Germline V gives CDR1 LGHNA, CDR2 YNFKEQ. V shed 3 bases and J 5 bases; nucleotides not matched to a gene: 9. The CDR3 spells CASSHPPAGGPETQYF. CDR3 bases: TGTGCCAGCAGCCATCCCCCAGCGGGGGGGCCTGAGACCCAGTACTTC.

The chain links TRBV29-1 to TRBJ1-1, with a weak D call TRBD1 (5 bases). Trimming removed 6 bases at V and 0 bases at J, with 11 bases between. This CDR3 is 13 amino acids long. The V gene's germline CDR1 is SQVTM and CDR2 ANQGSEA. The CDR3 DNA follows: TGCAGCGTCGAGGGGCGGTTGAACACTGAAGCTTTCTTT. Amino acid sequence: CSVEGRLNTEAFF.